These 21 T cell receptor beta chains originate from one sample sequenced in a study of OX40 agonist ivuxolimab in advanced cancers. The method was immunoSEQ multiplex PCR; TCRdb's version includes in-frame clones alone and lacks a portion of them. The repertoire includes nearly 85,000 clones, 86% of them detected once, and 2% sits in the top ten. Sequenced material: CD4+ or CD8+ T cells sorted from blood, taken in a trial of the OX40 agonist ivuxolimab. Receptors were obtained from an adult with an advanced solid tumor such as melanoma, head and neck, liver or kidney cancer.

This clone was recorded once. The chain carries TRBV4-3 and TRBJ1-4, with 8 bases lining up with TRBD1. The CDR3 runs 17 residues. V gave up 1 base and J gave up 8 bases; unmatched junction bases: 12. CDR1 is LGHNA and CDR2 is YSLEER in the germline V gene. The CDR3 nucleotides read TGCGCCAGCAGCCAAGGTCCGCGGACAGGGTCGGGCGAAAAACTGTTTTTT. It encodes CASSQGPRTGSGEKLFF.

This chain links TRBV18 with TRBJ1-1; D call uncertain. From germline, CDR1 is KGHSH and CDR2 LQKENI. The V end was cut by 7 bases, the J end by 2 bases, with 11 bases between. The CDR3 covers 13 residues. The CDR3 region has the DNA TGTGCCAGCTTAACTCAGAGTAACACTGAAGCTTTCTTT. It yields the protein CASLTQSNTEAFF.

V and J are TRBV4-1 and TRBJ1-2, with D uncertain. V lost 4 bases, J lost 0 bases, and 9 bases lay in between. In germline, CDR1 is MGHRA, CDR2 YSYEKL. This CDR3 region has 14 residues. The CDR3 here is CASSPGRTNYGYTF. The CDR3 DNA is TGCGCCAGCAGCCCAGGACGGACTAACTATGGCTACACCTTC.

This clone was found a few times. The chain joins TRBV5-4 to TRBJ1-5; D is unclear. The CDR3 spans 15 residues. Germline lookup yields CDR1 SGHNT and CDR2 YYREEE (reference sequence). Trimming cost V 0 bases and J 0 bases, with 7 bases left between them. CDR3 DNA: TGTGCCAGCAGCTTGGGGGGTGCTAGCAATCAGCCCCAGCATTTT. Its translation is CASSLGGASNQPQHF.

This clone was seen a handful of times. The CDR3 DNA reads as TGTGCCAGCAGCTTAGCAGGCGCTGGCTACACCTTC. Encoded protein: CASSLAGAGYTF. The chain recombines TRBV7-9 with TRBJ1-2; D not certain. This CDR3 has 12 residues. Germline-derived CDR1 and CDR2 are SEHNR and FQNEAQ (reference sequence). Deletions cut 0 bases from V and 7 bases from J, with 6 bases between.

CDR3 in amino acids: CASSFRQGANYEQYF. The DNA of the CDR3 is TGCGCCAGCAGCTTTAGACAGGGGGCGAACTACGAGCAGTACTTC. This chain joins TRBV5-1 and TRBJ2-7, with TRBD1 matching over 10 bases. V lost 2 bases to trimming and J lost 3 bases; unmatched junction nucleotides: 5. The length of the CDR3 is 15 residues. Germline-derived CDR1 and CDR2 are SGHRS and YFSETQ.

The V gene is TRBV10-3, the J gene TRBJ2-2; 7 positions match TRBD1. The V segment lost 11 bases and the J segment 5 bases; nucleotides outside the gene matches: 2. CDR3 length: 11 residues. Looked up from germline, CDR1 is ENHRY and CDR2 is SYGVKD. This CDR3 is CAAQGTGELFF. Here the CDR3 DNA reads TGTGCCGCACAGGGGACCGGGGAGCTGTTTTTT.

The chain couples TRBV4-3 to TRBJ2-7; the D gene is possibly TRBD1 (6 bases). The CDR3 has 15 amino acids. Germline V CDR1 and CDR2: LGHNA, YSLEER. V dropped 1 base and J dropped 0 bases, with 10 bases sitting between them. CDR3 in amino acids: CASSQGAGDSYEQYF. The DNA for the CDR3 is TGCGCCAGCAGCCAAGGGGCAGGGGACTCCTACGAGCAGTACTTC.

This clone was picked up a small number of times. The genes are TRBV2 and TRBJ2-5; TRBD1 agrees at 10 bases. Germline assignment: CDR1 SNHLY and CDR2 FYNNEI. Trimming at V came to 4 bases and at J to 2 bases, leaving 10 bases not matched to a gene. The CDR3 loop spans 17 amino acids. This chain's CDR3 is CASSGDRGLRLQETQYF. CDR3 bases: TGTGCCAGCAGTGGGGACAGGGGCCTAAGATTACAAGAGACCCAGTACTTC.

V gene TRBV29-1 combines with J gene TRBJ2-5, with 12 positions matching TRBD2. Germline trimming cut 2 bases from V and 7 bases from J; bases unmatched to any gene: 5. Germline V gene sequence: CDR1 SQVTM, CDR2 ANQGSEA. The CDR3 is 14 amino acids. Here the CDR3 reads CSVEPSGGAGTQYF. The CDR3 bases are TGCAGCGTTGAACCTAGCGGGGGGGCTGGGACCCAGTACTTC.

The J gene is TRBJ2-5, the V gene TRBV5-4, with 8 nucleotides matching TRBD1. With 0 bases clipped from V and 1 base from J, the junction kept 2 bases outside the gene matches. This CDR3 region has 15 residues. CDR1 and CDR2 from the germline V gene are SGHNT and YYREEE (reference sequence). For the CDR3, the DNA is TGTGCCAGCAGCTTGGACAGGGGGACCCAAGAGACCCAGTACTTC. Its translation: CASSLDRGTQETQYF.

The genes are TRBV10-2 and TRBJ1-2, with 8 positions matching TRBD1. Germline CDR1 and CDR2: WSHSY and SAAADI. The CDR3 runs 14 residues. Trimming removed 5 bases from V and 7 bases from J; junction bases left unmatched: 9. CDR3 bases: TGCGCCAGCAGTACCCCCCAGGGGGCTCCTGGCTACACCTTC. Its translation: CASSTPQGAPGYTF.

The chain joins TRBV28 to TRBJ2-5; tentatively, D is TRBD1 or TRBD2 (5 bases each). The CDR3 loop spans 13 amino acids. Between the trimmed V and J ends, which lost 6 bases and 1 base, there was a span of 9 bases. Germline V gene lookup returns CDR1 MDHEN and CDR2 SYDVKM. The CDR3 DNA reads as TGTGCCAGCAGCACCGGGACCCAAGAGACCCAGTACTTC. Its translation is CASSTGTQETQYF.

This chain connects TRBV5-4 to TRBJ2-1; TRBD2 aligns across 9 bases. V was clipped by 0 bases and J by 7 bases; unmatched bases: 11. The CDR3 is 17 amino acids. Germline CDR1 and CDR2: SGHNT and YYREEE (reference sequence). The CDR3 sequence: CASSLGLSGGMLNEQFF. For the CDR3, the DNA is TGTGCCAGCAGCTTGGGGCTTAGCGGGGGTATGCTGAATGAGCAGTTCTTC. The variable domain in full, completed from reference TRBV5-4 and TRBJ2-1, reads ETGVTQSPTHLIKTRGQQVTLRCSSQSGHNTVSWYQQALGQGPQFIFQYYREEENGRGNFPPRFSGLQFPNYSSELNVNALELDDSALYLCASSLGLSGGMLNEQFFGPGTRLTVL.

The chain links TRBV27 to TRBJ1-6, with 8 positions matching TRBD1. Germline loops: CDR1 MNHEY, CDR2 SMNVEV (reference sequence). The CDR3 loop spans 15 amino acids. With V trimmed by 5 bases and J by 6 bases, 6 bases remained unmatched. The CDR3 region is CASSTLDRANSPLHF. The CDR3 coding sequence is TGTGCCAGCAGTACCTTGGACAGGGCTAATTCACCCCTCCACTTT.

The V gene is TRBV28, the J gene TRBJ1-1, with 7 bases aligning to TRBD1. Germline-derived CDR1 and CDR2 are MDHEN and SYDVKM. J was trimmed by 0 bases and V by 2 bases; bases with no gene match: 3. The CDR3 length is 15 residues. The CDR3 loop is CASSLADRMNTEAFF. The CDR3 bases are TGTGCCAGCAGTTTAGCGGACAGGATGAACACTGAAGCTTTCTTT.

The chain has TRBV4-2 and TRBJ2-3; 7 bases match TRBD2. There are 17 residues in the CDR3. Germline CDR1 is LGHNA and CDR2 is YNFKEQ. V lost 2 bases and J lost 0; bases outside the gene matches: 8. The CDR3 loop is CASSQLAQRGSTDTQYF. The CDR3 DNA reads TGTGCCAGCAGCCAACTAGCCCAGCGGGGAAGCACAGATACGCAGTATTTT.

The CDR3 reads CASTPTFRHWELFF. The CDR3 DNA follows: TGTGCCAGCACCCCCACCTTCCGGCATTGGGAGCTGTTTTTT. J is TRBJ2-2 and V is TRBV6-5; D is uncertain. The CDR3 is 14 amino acids. V was pared by 7 bases and J by 9 bases, with 18 bases between. The V gene's germline CDR1 is MNHEY and CDR2 SVGAGI.

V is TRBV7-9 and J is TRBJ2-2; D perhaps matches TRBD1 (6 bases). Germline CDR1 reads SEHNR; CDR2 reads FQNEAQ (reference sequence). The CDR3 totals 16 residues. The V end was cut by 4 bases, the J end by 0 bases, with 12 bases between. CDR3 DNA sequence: TGTGCCAGCAGCTCCCAGGGGAAATCGAACACCGGGGAGCTGTTTTTT. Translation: CASSSQGKSNTGELFF. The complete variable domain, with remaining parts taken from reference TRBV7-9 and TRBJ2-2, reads DTGVSQNPRHKITKRGQNVTFRCDPISEHNRLYWYRQTLGQGPEFLTYFQNEAQLEKSRLLSDRFSAERPKGSFSTLEIQRTEQGDSAMYLCASSSQGKSNTGELFFGEGSRLTVL.

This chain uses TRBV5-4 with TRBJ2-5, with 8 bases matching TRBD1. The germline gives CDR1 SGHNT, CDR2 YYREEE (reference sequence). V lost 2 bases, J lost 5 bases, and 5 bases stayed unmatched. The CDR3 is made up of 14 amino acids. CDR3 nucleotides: TGTGCCAGCAGCTTCCAGGGGGCGGGCGAGACCCAGTACTTC. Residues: CASSFQGAGETQYF.

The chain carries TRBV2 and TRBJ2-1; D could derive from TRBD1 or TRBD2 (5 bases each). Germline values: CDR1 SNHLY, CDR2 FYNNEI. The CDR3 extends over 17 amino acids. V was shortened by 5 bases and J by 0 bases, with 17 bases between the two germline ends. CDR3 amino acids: CASSRWGGGLSYNEQFF. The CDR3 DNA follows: TGTGCCAGCAGTAGATGGGGTGGGGGTCTCTCCTACAATGAGCAGTTCTTC.